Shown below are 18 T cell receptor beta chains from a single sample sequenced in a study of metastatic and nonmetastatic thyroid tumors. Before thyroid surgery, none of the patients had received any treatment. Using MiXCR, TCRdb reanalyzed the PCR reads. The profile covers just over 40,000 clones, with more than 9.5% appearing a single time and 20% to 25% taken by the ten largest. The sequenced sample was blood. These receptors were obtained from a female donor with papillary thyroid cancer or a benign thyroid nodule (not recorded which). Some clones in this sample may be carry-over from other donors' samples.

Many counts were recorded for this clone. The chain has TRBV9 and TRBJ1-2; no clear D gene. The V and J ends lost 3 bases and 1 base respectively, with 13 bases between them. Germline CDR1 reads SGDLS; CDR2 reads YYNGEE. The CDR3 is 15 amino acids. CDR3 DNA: TGTGCCAGCAGCGCAGATGAGGGTATTAACTATGGCTACACCTTC. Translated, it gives CASSADEGINYGYTF.

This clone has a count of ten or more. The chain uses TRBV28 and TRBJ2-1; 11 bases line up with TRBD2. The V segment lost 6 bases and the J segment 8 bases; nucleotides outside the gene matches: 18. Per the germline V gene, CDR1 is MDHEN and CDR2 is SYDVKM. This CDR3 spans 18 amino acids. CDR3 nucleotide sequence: TGTGCCAGCAGCCTCCCTATTTGGAGTAGCGGGAGGGGGTATGAGCAGTTCTTC. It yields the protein CASSLPIWSSGRGYEQFF. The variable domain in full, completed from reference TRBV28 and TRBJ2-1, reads DVKVTQSSRYLVKRTGEKVFLECVQDMDHENMFWYRQDPGLGLRLIYFSYDVKMKEKGDIPEGYSVSREKKERFSLILESASTNQTSMYLCASSLPIWSSGRGYEQFFGPGTRLTVL.

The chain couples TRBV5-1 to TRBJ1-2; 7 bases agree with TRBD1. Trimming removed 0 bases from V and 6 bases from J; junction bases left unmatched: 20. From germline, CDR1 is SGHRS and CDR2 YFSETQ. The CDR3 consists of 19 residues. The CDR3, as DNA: TGCGCCAGCAGCTTGGCCGGGAGGGGGCCTTCCTGGAGGGTGCATGGCTACACCTTC. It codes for CASSLAGRGPSWRVHGYTF.

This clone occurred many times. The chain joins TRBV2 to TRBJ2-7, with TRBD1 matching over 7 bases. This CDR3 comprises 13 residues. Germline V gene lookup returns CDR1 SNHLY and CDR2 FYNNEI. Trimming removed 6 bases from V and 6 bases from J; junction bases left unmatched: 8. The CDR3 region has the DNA TGTGCCAGCAGGACGAACAGGGGCGGCGAGCAGTACTTC. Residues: CASRTNRGGEQYF.

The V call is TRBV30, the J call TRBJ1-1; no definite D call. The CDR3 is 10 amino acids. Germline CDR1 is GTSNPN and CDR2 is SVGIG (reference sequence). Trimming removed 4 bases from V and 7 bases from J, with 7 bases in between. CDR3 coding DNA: TGTGCCTGGATTAGTAGTGAAGCTTTCTTT. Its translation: CAWISSEAFF.

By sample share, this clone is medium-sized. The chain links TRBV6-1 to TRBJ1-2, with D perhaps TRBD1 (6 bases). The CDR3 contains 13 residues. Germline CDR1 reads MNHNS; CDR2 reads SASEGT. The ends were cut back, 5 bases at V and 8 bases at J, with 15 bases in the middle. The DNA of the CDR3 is TGTGCCAGCAGTTCCCGCCAGGGGCGAGGCTACACCTTC. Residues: CASSSRQGRGYTF.

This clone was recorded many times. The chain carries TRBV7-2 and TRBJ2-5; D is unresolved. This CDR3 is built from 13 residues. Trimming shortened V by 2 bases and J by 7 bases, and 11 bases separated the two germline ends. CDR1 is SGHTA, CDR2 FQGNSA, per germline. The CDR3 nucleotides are TGTGCCAGCAGCTTACCGGACCCGGGGACCCAGTACTTC. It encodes CASSLPDPGTQYF.

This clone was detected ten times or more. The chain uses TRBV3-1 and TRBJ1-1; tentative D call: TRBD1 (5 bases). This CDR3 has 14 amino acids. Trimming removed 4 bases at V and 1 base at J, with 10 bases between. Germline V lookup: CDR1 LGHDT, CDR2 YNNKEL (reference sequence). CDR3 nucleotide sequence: TGTGCCAGCAGCCTGCGGGGACCGAACACTGAAGCTTTCTTT. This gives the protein CASSLRGPNTEAFF.

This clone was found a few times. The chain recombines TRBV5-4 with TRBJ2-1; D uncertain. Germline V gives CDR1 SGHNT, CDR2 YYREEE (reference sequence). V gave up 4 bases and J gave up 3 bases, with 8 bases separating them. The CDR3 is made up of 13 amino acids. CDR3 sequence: CASSPSIYNEQFF. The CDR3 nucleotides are TGTGCCAGCAGCCCTAGTATCTACAATGAGCAGTTCTTC.

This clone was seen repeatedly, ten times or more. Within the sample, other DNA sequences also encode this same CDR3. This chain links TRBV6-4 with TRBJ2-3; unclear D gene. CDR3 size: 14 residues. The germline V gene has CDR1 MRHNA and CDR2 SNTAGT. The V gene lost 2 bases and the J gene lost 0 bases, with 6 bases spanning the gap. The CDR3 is CASSDRASTDTQYF. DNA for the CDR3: TGTGCCAGCAGTGACCGCGCGAGCACAGATACGCAGTATTTT.

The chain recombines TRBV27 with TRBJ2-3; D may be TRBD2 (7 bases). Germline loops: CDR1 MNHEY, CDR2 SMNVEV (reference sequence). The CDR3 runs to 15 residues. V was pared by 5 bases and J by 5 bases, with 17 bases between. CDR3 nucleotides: TGTGCCAGCAGTCCGCGGGGGCGCCTCGGAGATACGCAGTATTTT. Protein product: CASSPRGRLGDTQYF.

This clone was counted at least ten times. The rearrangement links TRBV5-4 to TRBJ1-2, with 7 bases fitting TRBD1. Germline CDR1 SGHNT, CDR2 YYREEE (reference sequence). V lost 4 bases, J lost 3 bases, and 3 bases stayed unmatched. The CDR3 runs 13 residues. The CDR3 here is CASSDRVDYGYTF. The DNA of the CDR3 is TGTGCCAGCAGCGACAGGGTAGACTATGGCTACACCTTC.

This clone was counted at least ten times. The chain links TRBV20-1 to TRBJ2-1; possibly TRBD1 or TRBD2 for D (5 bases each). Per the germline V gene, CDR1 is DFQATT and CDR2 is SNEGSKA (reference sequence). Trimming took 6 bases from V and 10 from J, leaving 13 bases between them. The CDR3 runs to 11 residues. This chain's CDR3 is CSAGGGWEQFF. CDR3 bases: TGCAGTGCCGGTGGGGGATGGGAGCAGTTCTTC.

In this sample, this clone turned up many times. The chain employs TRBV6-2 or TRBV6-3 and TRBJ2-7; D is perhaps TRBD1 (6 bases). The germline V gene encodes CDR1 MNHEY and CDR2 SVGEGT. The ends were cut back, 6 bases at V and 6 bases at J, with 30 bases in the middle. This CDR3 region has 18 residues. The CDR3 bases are TGTGCCAGCAGCCCCTCACTTTTAGGGGGAGACGGCATCGGCGAGCAGTACTTC. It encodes CASSPSLLGGDGIGEQYF.

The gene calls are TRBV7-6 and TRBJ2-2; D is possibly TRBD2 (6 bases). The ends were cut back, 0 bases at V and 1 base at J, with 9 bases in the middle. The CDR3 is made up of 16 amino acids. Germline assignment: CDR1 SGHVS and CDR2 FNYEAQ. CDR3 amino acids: CASSLAPAGNTGELFF. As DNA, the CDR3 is TGTGCCAGCAGCTTAGCGCCAGCGGGGAACACCGGGGAGCTGTTTTTT.

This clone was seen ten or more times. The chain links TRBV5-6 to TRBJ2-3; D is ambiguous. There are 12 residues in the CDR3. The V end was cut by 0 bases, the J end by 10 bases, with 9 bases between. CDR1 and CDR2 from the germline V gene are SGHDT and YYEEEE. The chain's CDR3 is CASSLGVRAQYF. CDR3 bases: TGTGCCAGCAGCTTGGGAGTCCGCGCGCAGTATTTT.

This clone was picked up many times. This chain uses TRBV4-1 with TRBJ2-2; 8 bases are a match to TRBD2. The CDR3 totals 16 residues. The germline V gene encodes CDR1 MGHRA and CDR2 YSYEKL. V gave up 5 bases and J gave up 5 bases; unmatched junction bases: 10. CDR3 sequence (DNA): TGCGCCAGCAGCTCCTACCGGGAGGGCCGAACCGGGGAGCTGTTTTTT. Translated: CASSSYREGRTGELFF.

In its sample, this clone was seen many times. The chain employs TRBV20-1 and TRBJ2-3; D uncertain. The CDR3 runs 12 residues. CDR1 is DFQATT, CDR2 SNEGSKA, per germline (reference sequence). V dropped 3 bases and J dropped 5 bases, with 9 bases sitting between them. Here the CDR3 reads CSARIDGDTQYF. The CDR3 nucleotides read TGCAGTGCTAGGATCGATGGAGATACGCAGTATTTT.